This T cell receptor beta chain emerged from a study of cytomegalovirus exposure and HLA in healthy donors. Broader study findings: Specificity for CMV antigens was confirmed in vitro for a few of the CMV-associated chains. Per published reports, the classifier diagnosed cytomegalovirus status with high specificity and sensitivity. Most CMV-associated TCR beta chains were later found to appear HLA-restricted.

On this clone: The target antigen is unknown.

Looked up from germline, CDR1 is SGHAT and CDR2 is FQNNGV. The CDR3 runs 15 residues. V was pared by 3 bases and J by 3 bases, with 4 bases of the junction left unmatched. Amplification used 60 Vbeta primers and 13 Jbeta primers. The protocol was immunoSEQ multiplex PCR, while the TCRdb copy is restricted to in-frame clones and leaves out a portion. The sample holds around 160,000 clones, 80% seen once. The specimen sequenced was PBMCs. This clonotype originated in a human donor in good health. The genes are TRBV11-2 and TRBJ2-7; 11 positions agree with TRBD2. This CDR3 is CASSFSGGARYEQYF. The CDR3 nucleotides are TGTGCCAGCAGCTTTAGCGGGGGGGCTCGCTACGAGCAGTACTTC.